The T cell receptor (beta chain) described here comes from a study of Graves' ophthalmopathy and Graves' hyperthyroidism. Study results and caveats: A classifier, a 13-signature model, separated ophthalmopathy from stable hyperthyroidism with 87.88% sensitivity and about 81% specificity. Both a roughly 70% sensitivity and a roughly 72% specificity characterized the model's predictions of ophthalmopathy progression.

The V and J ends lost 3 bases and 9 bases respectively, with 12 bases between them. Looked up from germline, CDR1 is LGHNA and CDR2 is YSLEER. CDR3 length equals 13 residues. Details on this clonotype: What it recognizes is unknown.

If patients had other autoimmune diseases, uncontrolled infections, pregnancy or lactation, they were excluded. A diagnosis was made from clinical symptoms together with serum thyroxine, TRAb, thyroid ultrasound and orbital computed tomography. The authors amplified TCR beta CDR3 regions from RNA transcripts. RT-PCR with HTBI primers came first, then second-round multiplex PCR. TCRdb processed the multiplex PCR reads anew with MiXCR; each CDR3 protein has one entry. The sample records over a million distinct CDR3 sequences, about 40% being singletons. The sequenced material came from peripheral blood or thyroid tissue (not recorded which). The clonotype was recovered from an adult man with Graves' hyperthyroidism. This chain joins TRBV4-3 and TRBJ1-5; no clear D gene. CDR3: CASSQGVGRPQHF. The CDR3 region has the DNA TGCGCCAGCAGCCAGGGCGTGGGAAGGCCCCAGCATTTT.